This T cell receptor (beta chain) emerged from a study of blood T cell repertoires in COVID-19. Background on the study: From the United States, Italy and Spain came samples of acute and convalescent COVID-19. PBMCs, B-cell-depleted T cells, or T cells were the source of the cDNA or gDNA that made up the material.

The CDR3 contains 16 residues. Trimming at V came to 1 base and at J to 3 bases, leaving 3 bases not matched to a gene. Germline V CDR1 and CDR2: KGHDR, SFDVKD. Source study methods: Cell counts per sample came from amplifying reference gene primers. Libraries were prepared by immunoSEQ multiplex PCR; TCRdb keeps only in-frame clonotypes and omits some of them. Clonal size and the V and J genes are those of that table, whereas D and trimming came from the DNA. The sample lists under 350,000 clones, approximately 82% occurring once. Sequences were obtained from peripheral blood. The rearrangement uses TRBV24-1 and TRBJ2-1; 9 positions agree with TRBD2. This clonotype originated in a man in his 60s who had recovered from COVID-19. The CDR3 loop reads CATSDLPSGVYNEQFF. DNA of the CDR3: TGTGCCACCAGTGATTTACCTAGCGGGGTCTACAATGAGCAGTTCTTC.